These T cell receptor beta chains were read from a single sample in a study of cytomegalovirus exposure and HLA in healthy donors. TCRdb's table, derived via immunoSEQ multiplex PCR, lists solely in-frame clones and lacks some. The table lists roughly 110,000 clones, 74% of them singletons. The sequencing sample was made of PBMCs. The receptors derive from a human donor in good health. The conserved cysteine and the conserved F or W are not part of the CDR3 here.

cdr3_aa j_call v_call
ASSDRYTGELF TRBJ2-2 TRBV6-1
AISPATGYVPEAF TRBJ1-1 TRBV10-3
ASSPQGKAGRTEAF TRBJ1-1 TRBV4-1
ASSQLARRDTEAF TRBJ1-1 TRBV5-8
ASSEQLASGVNTQY TRBJ2-3 TRBV6-1
ASSINLGSYNEQF TRBJ2-1 TRBV19
ASSGQEETQY TRBJ2-5 TRBV28
ASSLAGGNQPQH TRBJ1-5 TRBV28
SVGGPVPPYEQY TRBJ2-7 TRBV29-1
AITSQGGTYNEQF TRBJ2-1 TRBV10-3
ASSYSRNTEAF TRBJ1-1 TRBV6-5
ASSLQTGMNTEAF TRBJ1-1 TRBV5-1
ASSLGVAGETQY TRBJ2-5 TRBV5-4
AGGVAHEQY TRBJ2-7 TRBV2
ASSLSSSGIQETQY TRBJ2-5 TRBV7-2
ASSPGQTATDTQY TRBJ2-3 TRBV18
ASSYGGGDSEQF TRBJ2-1 TRBV13
ASSFTGRSEAF TRBJ1-1 TRBV5-6
ASRQGPGNIGKLF TRBJ1-4 TRBV27
ASSIGTALERTLH TRBJ1-6 TRBV7-9
SAVTGREQY TRBJ2-7 TRBV29-1
ASQQRELAGGNEQF TRBJ2-1 TRBV6-6
AWIRAGRYNEQF TRBJ2-1 TRBV30
ASSSSGNTEAF TRBJ1-1 TRBV5-1
ASSLLLAGVETQY TRBJ2-5 TRBV7-7
ASTGLSSTGELF TRBJ2-2 TRBV6-6
ASSLGLHEQY TRBJ2-7 TRBV28
ASSQAGTGELF TRBJ2-2 TRBV4-2
ASSESGGGGEKLF TRBJ1-4 TRBV2
AWKTYQGNEQF TRBJ2-1 TRBV30
ASSNRDRGDYGYT TRBJ1-2 TRBV6-5
ASSFSSGGGVETQY TRBJ2-5 TRBV13
ASSSGTSGRSDTQY TRBJ2-3 TRBV5-4
ASSLDTSYEQY TRBJ2-7 TRBV19
AWSYRPRARAINEKLF TRBJ1-4 TRBV30
ASSPRRGEYLYEQY TRBJ2-7 TRBV28
ASSLGNQGPLRKY TRBJ2-7 TRBV7-2
ASSPQGYYGYT TRBJ1-2 TRBV27
ASSQTDNEQF TRBJ2-1 TRBV5-4
ASTRTGNMYTEAF TRBJ1-1 TRBV6-1
ASSIPGLAGAGEQF TRBJ2-1 TRBV19
ASSDLAGRSLGEQY TRBJ2-7 TRBV7-8
ASSPSKWGRRYYGYT TRBJ1-2 TRBV7-9
ASSLSVAGGVTQY TRBJ2-5 TRBV28
ASSRLGTSGNSEQF TRBJ2-1 TRBV27
ASSLATPQTNEKLF TRBJ1-4 TRBV5-1